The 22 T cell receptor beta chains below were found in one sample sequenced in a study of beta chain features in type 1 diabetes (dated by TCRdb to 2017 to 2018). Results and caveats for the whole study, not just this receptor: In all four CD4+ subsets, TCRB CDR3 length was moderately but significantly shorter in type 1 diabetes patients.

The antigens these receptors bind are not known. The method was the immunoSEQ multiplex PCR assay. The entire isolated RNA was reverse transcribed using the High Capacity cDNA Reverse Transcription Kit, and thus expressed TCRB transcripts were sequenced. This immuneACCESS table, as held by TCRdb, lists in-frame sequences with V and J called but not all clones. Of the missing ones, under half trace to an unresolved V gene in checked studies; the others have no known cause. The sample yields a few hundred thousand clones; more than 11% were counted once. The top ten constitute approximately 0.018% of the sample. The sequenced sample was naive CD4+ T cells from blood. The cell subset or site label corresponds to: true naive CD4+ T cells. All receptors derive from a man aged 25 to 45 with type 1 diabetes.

The CDR3 sequence: CATSRDADFGETQYF. The CDR3 nucleotides read TGTGCCACCAGCAGAGATGCGGACTTCGGGGAGACCCAGTACTTC. The rearrangement links TRBV15 to TRBJ2-5, with D possibly matching TRBD2 (5 bases). This CDR3 contains 15 residues. Trimming stripped 0 bases from V and 5 bases from J, with 13 bases between. The germline gives CDR1 LNHNV, CDR2 YYDKDF (reference sequence).

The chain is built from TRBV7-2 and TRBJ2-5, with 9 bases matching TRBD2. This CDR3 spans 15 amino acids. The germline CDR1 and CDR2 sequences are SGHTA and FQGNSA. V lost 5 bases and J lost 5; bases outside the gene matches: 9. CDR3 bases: TGTGCCAGCAGCGTCGGAAGCGGGGGGAGGGAGACCCAGTACTTC. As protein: CASSVGSGGRETQYF.

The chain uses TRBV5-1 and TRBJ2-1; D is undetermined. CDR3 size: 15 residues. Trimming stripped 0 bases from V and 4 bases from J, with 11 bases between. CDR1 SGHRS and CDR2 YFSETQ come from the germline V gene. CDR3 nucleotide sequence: TGCGCCAGCAGCTTGGTGCCAGATGATTACAATGAGCAGTTCTTC. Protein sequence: CASSLVPDDYNEQFF. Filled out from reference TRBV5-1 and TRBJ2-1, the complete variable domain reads KAGVTQTPRYLIKTRGQQVTLSCSPISGHRSVSWYQQTPGQGLQFLFEYFSETQRNKGNFPGRFSGRQFSNSRSEMNVSTLELGDSALYLCASSLVPDDYNEQFFGPGTRLTVL.

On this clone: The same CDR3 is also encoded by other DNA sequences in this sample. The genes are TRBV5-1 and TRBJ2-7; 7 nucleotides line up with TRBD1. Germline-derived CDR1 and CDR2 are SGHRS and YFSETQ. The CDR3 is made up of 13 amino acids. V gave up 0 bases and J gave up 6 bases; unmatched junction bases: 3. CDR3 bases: TGCGCCAGCAGCTTGGGACAGGGAAGCGAGCAGTACTTC. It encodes CASSLGQGSEQYF.

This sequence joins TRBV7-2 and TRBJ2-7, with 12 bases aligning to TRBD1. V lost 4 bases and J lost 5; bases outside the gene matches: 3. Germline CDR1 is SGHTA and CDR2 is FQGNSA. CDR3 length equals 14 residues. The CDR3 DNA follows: TGTGCCAGCAGCTCCGGGACAGGGGGCCACGAGCAGTACTTC. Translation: CASSSGTGGHEQYF.

The CDR3 here is CASQIDTIGNTDTQYF. The CDR3, as DNA: TGTGCCAGCCAGATTGACACGATCGGGAACACAGATACGCAGTATTTT. The chain joins TRBV18 to TRBJ2-3, with a tentative D call TRBD2 (5 bases). CDR1 KGHSH and CDR2 LQKENI come from the germline V gene. This CDR3 is built from 16 residues. V lost 8 bases and J 2 bases, leaving 20 bases between the germline ends.

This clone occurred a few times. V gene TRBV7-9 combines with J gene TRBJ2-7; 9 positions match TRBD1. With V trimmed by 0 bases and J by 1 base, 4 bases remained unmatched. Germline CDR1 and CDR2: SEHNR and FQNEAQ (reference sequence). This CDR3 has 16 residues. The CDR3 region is CASSLAGDRASYEQYF. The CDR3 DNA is TGTGCCAGCAGCTTAGCCGGGGACAGGGCATCCTACGAGCAGTACTTC.

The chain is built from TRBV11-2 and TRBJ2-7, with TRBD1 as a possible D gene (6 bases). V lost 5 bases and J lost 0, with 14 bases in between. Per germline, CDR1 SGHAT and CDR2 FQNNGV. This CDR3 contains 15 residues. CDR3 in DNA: TGTGCCAGCAGCATGCAGGGGACAACCTCCTACGAGCAGTACTTC. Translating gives CASSMQGTTSYEQYF.

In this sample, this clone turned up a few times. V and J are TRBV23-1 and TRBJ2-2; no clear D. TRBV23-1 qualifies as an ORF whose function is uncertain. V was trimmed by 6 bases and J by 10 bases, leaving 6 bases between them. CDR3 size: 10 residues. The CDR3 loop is CASSHPELFF. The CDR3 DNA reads TGCGCCAGCAGCCATCCGGAGCTGTTTTTT.

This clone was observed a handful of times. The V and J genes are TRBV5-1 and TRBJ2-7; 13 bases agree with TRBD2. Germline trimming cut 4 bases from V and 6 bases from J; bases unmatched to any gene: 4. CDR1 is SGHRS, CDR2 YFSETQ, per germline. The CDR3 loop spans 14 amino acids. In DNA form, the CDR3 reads TGCGCCAGCAGCACAGGACTAGCGGGAGTCGAGCAGTACTTC. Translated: CASSTGLAGVEQYF.

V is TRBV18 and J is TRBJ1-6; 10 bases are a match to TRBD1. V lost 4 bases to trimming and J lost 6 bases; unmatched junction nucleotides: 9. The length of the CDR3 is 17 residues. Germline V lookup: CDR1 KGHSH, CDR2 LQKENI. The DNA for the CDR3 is TGTGCCAGCTCACTCTCCGGGACAGGGGCGCCTAATTCACCCCTCCACTTT. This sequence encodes CASSLSGTGAPNSPLHF.

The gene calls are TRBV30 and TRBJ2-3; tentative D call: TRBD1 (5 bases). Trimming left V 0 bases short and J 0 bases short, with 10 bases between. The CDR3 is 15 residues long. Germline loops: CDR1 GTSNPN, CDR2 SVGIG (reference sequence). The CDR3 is CAWSVGRVSTDTQYF. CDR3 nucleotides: TGTGCCTGGAGTGTCGGCAGGGTGAGCACAGATACGCAGTATTTT.

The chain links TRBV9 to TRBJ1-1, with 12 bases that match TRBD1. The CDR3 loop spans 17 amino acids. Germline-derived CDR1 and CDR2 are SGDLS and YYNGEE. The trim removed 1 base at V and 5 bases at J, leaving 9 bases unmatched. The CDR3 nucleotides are TGTGCCAGCAGCGTAAGGGACAGGGGGCGCGGGGGTACTGAAGCTTTCTTT. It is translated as CASSVRDRGRGGTEAFF.

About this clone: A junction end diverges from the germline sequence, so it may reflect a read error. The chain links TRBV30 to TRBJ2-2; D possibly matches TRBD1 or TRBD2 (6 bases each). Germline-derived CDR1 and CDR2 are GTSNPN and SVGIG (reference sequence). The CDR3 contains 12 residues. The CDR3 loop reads CAGSGGPGELFF. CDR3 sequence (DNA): TGTGCCGGGAGTGGGGGGCCCGGGGAGCTGTTTTTT.

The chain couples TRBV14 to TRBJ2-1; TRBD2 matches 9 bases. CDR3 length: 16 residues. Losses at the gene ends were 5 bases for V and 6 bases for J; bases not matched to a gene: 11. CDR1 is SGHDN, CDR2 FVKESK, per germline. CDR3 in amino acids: CASSAGMREGLNEQFF. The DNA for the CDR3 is TGTGCCAGCAGCGCCGGGATGCGGGAGGGCCTCAATGAGCAGTTCTTC. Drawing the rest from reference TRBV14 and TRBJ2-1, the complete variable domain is EAGVTQFPSHSVIEKGQTVTLRCDPISGHDNLYWYRRVMGKEIKFLLHFVKESKQDESGMPNNRFLAERTGGTYSTLKVQPAELEDSGVYFCASSAGMREGLNEQFFGPGTRLTVL.

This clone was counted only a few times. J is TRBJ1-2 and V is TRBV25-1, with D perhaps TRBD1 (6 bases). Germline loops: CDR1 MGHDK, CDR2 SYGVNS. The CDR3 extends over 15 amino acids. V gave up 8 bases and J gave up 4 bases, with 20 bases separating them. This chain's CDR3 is CASPKEGRRGYGYTF. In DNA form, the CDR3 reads TGTGCCAGCCCCAAGGAAGGTCGCAGGGGCTATGGCTACACCTTC.

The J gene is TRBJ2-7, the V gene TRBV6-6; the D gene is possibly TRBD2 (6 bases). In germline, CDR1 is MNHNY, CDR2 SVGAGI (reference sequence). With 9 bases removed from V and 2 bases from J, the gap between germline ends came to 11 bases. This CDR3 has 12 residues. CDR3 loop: CASCSGTYEQYF. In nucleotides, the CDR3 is TGTGCCAGTTGTAGCGGAACCTACGAGCAGTACTTC.

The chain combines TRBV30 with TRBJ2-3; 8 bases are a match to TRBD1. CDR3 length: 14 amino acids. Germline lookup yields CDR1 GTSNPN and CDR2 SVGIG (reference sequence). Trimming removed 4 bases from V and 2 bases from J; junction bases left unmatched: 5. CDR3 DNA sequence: TGTGCCTGGACAGACAGGGGATTCACAGATACGCAGTATTTT. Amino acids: CAWTDRGFTDTQYF. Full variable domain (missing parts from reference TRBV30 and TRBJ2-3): SQTIHQWPATLVQPVGSPLSLECTVEGTSNPNLYWYRQAAGRGLQLLFYSVGIGQISSEVPQNLSASRPQDRQFILSSKKLLLSDSGFYLCAWTDRGFTDTQYFGPGTRLTVL.

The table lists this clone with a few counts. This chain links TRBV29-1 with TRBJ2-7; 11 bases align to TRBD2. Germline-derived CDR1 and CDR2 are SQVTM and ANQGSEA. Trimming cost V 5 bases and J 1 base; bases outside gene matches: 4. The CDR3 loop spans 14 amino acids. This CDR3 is CSVTGLADSYEQYF. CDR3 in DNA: TGCAGCGTTACGGGACTAGCGGATTCCTACGAGCAGTACTTC.

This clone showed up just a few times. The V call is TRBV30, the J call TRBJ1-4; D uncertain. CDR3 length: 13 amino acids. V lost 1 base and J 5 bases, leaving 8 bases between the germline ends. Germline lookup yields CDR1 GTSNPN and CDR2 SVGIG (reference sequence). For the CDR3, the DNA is TGTGCCTGGAGTGGGGCAATAAATGAAAAACTGTTTTTT. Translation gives CAWSGAINEKLFF.

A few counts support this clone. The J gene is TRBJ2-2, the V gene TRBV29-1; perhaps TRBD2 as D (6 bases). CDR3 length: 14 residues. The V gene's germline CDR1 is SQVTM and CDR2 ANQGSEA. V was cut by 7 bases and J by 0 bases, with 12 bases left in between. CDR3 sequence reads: CSGGRGSNTGELFF. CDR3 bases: TGCAGCGGCGGGCGGGGCTCGAACACCGGGGAGCTGTTTTTT.

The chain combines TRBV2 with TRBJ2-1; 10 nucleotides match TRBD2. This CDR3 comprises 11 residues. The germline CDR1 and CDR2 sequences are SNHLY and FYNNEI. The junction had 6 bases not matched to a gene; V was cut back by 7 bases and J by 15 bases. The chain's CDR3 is CASKAGGPGFF. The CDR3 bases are TGTGCCAGCAAAGCGGGAGGGCCGGGGTTCTTC.